Sequencing of this TCR beta chain was carried out in a study of blood T cells in healthy people across ages (dated by TCRdb to the mid-2010s). About the full investigation: Template switching captured roughly one uniquely barcoded TCR beta cDNA molecule per two T cells in model experiments. To track age-related changes in TCR beta repertoire diversity, the study relied on deep sequencing normalized with unique cDNA molecular identifiers. The donors were split into four age groups: young (average around 15 years), middle-aged (about 40), aged (more than 60) and long-lived (over 75). For two donors (one aged 18 to 30 and one aged 80 or older), the study analyzed two additional independent replicas of 1 million unique cDNA reads from the same blood draw. Results the study describes overall, beyond this receptor: The CMV infection status of donors was not known, potentially confounding age-related changes in expanded clonotypes. Total diversity estimates from one million sequenced T cells were considered lower bounds and underestimates. A strong correlation was found between observed TCR beta diversity and the percentage of naive T cells measured by flow cytometry. Since profiling was done on bulk unsorted PBMCs, naive and antigen-experienced compartments could not be conclusively compared. As age increased, observed TCR beta diversity per million T cells dropped in a roughly linear way, and a significant reduction was already evident by age about 36. Compared with the aged group, more naive CD4+ T cells, fewer expanded clones and increased TCR diversity were shown by the long-lived group, suggesting age selection.

Systemically healthy Caucasian individuals from Russia, 35 to 40 in total and aged about 6 to 90 years, were included as donors. Ten milliliters of peripheral blood were drawn from each donor into EDTA-treated Vacutainer tubes. Ficoll-Paque density-gradient centrifugation was used to isolate PBMCs, with at least 6 million obtained per sample. Trizol reagent was used to extract total RNA from the PBMCs, yielding at least 5 micrograms per sample. For every donor, flow cytometry on a PBMC aliquot measured the percentage of naive CD45RAhigh/CD27high T cells. Receptor amplification or capture employed 5' RACE. TCRdb records Illumina HiSeq 2500 as the sequencer. A second PCR of about 7 to 12 cycles was performed with a sample-barcoded 5' primer and a J-beta primer mix. A unique molecular identifier was introduced onto each TCR beta cDNA molecule by a template-switch 5' adaptor carrying 12 random nucleotides. Each sample yielded at least 3 million CDR3-containing paired-end reads. First-strand cDNA was synthesized from all RNA with the Mint cDNA synthesis kit, primed by a TRBC-specific oligonucleotide. All cDNA was treated with uracil-DNA glycosylase and then went through a first 18-cycle PCR with the universal primers M1SS and BC2_uni_R. On the authors' methods: For normalization, 1 million high-quality reads were randomly selected from each sample, with every read carrying a distinct molecular identifier. Instead of being binned into consensus sequences, reads with shared molecular identifiers were discarded. CDR3 identification, clonotype clustering and error correction used MiTCR with a Q25 quality threshold and the strictest error-elimination algorithm. A nonparametric unseen species model with Euler transformation was used to estimate lower-bound total TCR beta diversity. Using fastp at Q25 and MiXCR, TCRdb reprocessed the public reads and kept productive beta chains. Records with the same CDR3 protein are collapsed into one entry carrying the most frequent genes and DNA. The V and J calls and clone size are TCRdb's, not the authors'. The sample table lists 700,000 to 900,000 distinct CDR3 sequences, roughly 26% of them with a count of one. The ten largest clones represent under 3% of the sample.

The junction shows trimming of 9 bases on V and 4 bases on J, and the gene matches do not reach 6 bases of it. CDR1 MNHNS and CDR2 SASEGT were looked up in the germline V gene. The CDR3 goes from the cysteine to the phenylalanine over 15 residues. Here the CDR3 DNA is all that survives: 45 bases in frame from base 1. With regard to this clonotype: It has no known antigen specificity. No per-base quality is available; no much larger clone lies one base away.

Another study also made use of these data, one on T cells of mothers and their children. Per that second paper: Nine systemically healthy Caucasian individuals, comprising three mothers and their six children, were included as donors. cDNA synthesis consumed the entire amount of extracted RNA, loaded at roughly 1.5 ug RNA in each 15 ul reaction. In the second PCR, the M1S primer introduced both the sample barcodes and 2-4 random nucleotides. Each mother yielded over 8 million TCR beta CDR3 reads and each child 2.5 million to 3 million reads. In both related and unrelated pairs, thymic selection shapes the output of TCR recombination in a similar way, with inherited differences having only a minor effect. Normalized repertoire overlap was always slightly but never significantly higher in related than unrelated mother-child pairs. Persistent microchimeric T cell clones were not detected, at a sensitivity of about 90 clones per million clonotypes. The study used deep NGS to compare TCR beta repertoires of mothers and children, seeking features distinguishing related mother-child pairs from unrelated individuals. On average, the children were roughly 12 +/- 4 years old, while the mothers were approximately 41 +/- 4 years old. After adapter ligation with NEBNext reagents, the libraries were sequenced on Illumina HiSeq 2000 with 100+100 nt paired-end reads. Mother and child libraries were prepared a month apart and sequenced in separate runs to prevent cross-contamination. Between roughly 500,000 and 2,100,000 distinct TCR beta clonotypes were identified per donor. Naive TCR beta clonotypes were estimated from low-frequency clonotypes matched to each donor's FACS-determined naive share, without sorting.

The receptor was isolated from a boy between 10 and 17 years old in good health. Material for sequencing was blood. In this chain, TRBV6-1 is recombined with TRBJ2-6; 10 central nucleotides agree with TRBD1. The DNA sequence reads TGTGCCAGTGGACAGGGGGTTTCCGGGGCCAACGTCCTGACTTTC. Its product reads: CASGQGVSGANVLTF.